This T cell receptor (beta chain) is drawn from a study of neurological immune-mediated disorders. Findings and limits, study-wide: HTLV-1-associated myelopathy had the most TCR clonal expansion, while multiple sclerosis had the least, a level that fell below healthy controls.

The sample holds many counts of this clonotype. Antigen: not known. Every sequencing run generated over 160 million TCR-beta sequences from 15-18 subjects. TCRdb recomputed calls from the 5' RACE reads with MiXCR, one row per CDR3 protein. The sample lists 30,000 to 45,000 distinct CDR3 sequences, about 9.9% occurring once. V lost 6 bases and J 7 bases, leaving 16 bases between the germline ends. Germline-derived CDR1 and CDR2 are DFQATT and SNEGSKA (reference sequence). The CDR3 is 12 residues long. Sequencing was done on a sample of CD4+ T cells from blood. The clonotype originates from a woman in her 30s with HTLV-1-associated myelopathy (HAM/TSP). The J gene is TRBJ2-7, the V gene TRBV20-1, with TRBD1 as a possible D gene (5 bases). The CDR3 nucleotides read TGCAGTGCCCAGGGCCACAATGGGGAGCAGTACTTC. Translated, it gives CSAQGHNGEQYF.